This TCR beta chain was captured by sequencing in a study of T cell responses to AZD1222 COVID-19 vaccine. The CDR3 consists of 12 residues. Germline CDR1 LNHDA, CDR2 SQIVND (reference sequence). V was shortened by 5 bases and J by 6 bases, with 7 bases between the two germline ends. Using immunoSEQ multiplex PCR, the repertoire was profiled, and TCRdb retains in-frame clones only, with some absent. The data show some 94,000 clones, nearly 90% seen once. Source: peripheral blood, taken on day 0 of AZD1222 vaccination. The origin of this receptor is an adult in good health. This rearrangement joins TRBV19 to TRBJ2-2, with D possibly being TRBD2 (5 bases). In DNA form, the CDR3 reads TGTGCCAGTAGTGGACTGGCCGGGGAGCTGTTTTTT. Protein sequence: CASSGLAGELFF.